This T cell receptor beta chain derives from a study of human T cells and chemical hapten exposure. General study results and limits: Expanded TCRs formed significantly more large CDR3 similarity clusters than controls.

Trimming took 1 base from V and 4 from J, leaving 12 bases between them. The CDR3 spans 15 residues. Germline V gene lookup returns CDR1 SGHTA and CDR2 FQGNSA. In TCRdb, the RACE reads were re-called with MiXCR into one record per CDR3 protein. The sample shows under 300,000 distinct CDR3 sequences, 7.7% of them seen only once. Time point reported: pre-sensitization, week 0. Treatment indicated: therapeutic diphenylcyclopropenone sensitization with weekly scalp DPC. Those who donated were patients with alopecia, 18 to 70 years of age, and suitable for DPC. As to this clonotype: Its antigen is as yet unknown.

The sequence derives from a man aged 18-30 years with alopecia areata. Some clones in this sample may be carry-over from other donors' samples. V and J are TRBV7-2 and TRBJ2-3; D uncertain. The sample here was whole blood, taken in connection with sensitization to the hapten diphenylcyclopropenone (DPC). The CDR3 loop reads CASSLDWSVSDTQYF. CDR3 in DNA: TGTGCCAGCAGCTTAGATTGGAGCGTGTCAGATACGCAGTATTTT.